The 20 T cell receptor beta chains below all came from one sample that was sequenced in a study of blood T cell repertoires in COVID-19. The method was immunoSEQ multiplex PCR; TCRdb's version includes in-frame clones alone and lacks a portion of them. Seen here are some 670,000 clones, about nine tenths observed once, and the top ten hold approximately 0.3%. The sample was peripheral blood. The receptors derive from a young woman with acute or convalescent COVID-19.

The DNA of the CDR3 is TGTGCCAGCAGCCCTACCCTGACGGGTAACTATGGCTACACCTTC. Encoded protein: CASSPTLTGNYGYTF. The V call is TRBV5-6, the J call TRBJ1-2; D remains unclear. Germline V gene sequence: CDR1 SGHDT, CDR2 YYEEEE. The CDR3 totals 15 residues. Trimming pared 4 bases from V and 1 base from J, leaving 14 bases between.

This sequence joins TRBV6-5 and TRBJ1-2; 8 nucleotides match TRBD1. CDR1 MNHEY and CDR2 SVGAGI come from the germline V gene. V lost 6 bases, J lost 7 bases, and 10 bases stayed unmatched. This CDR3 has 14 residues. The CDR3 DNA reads TGTGCCAGCAGATCGACAGGGGACATGGGTGGCTACACCTTC. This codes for CASRSTGDMGGYTF.

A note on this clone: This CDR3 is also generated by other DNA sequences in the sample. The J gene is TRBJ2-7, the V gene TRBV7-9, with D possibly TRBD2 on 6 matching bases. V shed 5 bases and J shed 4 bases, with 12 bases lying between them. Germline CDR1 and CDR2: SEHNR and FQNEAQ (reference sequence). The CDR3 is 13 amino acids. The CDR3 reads CASSPRGSYEQYF. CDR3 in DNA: TGTGCCAGCAGCCCACGGGGGTCGTACGAGCAGTACTTC.

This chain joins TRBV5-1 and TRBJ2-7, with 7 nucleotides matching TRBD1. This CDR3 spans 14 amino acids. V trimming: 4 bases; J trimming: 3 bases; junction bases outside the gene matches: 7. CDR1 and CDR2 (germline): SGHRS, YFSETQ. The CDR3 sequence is CASSRPGQSYEQYF. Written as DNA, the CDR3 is TGCGCCAGCAGCCGACCGGGACAGAGCTACGAGCAGTACTTC.

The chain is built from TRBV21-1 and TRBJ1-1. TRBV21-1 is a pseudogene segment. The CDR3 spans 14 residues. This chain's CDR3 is CATIRRGGDTEAFF. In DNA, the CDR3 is TGTGCCACAATACGAAGGGGAGGGGACACTGAAGCTTTCTTT.

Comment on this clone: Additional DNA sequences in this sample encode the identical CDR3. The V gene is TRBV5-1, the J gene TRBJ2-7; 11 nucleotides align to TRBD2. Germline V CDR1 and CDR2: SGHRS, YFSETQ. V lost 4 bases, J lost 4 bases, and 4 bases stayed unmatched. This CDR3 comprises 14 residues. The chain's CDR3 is CASSLAGGAYEQYF. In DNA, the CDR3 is TGCGCCAGCAGCCTAGCGGGGGGCGCTTACGAGCAGTACTTC.

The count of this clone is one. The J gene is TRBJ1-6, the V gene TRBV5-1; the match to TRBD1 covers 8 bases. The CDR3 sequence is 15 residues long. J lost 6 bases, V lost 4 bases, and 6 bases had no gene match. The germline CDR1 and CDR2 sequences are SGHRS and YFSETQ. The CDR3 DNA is TGCGCCAGCAGCCCCGGACAGGGAGGTAATTCACCCCTCCACTTT. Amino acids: CASSPGQGGNSPLHF.

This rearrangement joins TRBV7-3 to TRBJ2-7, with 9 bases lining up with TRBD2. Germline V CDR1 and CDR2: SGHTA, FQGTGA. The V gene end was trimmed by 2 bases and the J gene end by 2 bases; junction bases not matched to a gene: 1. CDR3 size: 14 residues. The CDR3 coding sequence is TGTGCCAGCAGCTTATTAGCGGGGGCCTACGAGCAGTACTTC. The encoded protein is CASSLLAGAYEQYF.

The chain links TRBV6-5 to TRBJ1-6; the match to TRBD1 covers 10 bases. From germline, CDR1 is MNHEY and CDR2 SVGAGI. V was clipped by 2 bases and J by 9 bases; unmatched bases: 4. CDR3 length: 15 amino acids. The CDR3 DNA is TGTGCCAGCAGTTACGCGACAGGGGGCAGTTCACCCCTCCACTTT. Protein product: CASSYATGGSSPLHF.

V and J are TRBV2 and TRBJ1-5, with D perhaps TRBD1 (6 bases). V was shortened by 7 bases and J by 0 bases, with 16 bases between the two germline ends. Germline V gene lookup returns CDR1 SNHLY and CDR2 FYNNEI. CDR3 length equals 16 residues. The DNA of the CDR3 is TGTGCCAGCAATCAACAGACAGGCAATAGCAATCAGCCCCAGCATTTT. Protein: CASNQQTGNSNQPQHF. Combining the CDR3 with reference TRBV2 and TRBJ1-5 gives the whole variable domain EPEVTQTPSHQVTQMGQEVILRCVPISNHLYFYWYRQILGQKVEFLVSFYNNEISEKSEIFDDQFSVERPDGSNFTLKIRSTKLEDSAMYFCASNQQTGNSNQPQHFGDGTRLSIL.

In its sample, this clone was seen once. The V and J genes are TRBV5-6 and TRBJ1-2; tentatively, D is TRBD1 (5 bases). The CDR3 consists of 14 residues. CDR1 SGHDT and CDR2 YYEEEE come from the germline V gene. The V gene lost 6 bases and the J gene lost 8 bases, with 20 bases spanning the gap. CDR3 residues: CASTGTGALEGYTF. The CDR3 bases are TGTGCCAGCACAGGAACAGGAGCTTTAGAGGGCTACACCTTC. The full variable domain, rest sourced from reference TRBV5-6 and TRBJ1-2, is DAGVTQSPTHLIKTRGQQVTLRCSPKSGHDTVSWYQQALGQGPQFIFQYYEEEERQRGNFPDRFSGHQFPNYSSELNVNALLLGDSALYLCASTGTGALEGYTFGSGTRLTVV.

CDR3 nucleotide sequence: TGTGCCTGGAGGCAGGCGAACGAGCAGTACTTC. It is translated as CAWRQANEQYF. The rearrangement links TRBV30 to TRBJ2-7; the D is unclear. V lost 3 bases and J lost 5, with 8 bases in between. The germline gives CDR1 GTSNPN, CDR2 SVGIG (reference sequence). The CDR3 consists of 11 residues.

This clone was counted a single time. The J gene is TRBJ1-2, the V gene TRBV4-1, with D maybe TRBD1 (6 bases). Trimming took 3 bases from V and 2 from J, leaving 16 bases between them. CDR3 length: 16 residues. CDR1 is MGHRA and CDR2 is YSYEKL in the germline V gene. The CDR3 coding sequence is TGCGCCAGCAGCCAGCCTACAGGGCCTACCAACTATGGCTACACCTTC. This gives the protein CASSQPTGPTNYGYTF.

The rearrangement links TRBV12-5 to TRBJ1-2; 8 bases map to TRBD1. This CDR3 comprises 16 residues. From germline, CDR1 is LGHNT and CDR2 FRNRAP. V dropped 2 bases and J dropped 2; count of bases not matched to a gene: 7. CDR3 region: CASGLYGQGVNYGYTF. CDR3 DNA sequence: TGTGCTAGTGGTTTGTATGGACAGGGAGTAAACTATGGCTACACCTTC.

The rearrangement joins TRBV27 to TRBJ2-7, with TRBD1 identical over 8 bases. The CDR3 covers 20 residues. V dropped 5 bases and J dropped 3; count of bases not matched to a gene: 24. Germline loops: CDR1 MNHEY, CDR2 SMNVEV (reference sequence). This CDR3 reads CASSPTPQTLRSGQVYEQYF. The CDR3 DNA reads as TGTGCCAGCAGTCCAACCCCGCAAACATTACGCTCGGGACAGGTCTACGAGCAGTACTTC.

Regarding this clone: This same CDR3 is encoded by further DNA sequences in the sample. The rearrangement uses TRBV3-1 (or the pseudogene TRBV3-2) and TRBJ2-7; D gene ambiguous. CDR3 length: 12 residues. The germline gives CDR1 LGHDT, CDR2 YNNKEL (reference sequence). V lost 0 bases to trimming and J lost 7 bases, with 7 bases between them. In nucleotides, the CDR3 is TGTGCCAGCAGCCAAGATGTGCGGGAGCAGTACTTC. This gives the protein CASSQDVREQYF.

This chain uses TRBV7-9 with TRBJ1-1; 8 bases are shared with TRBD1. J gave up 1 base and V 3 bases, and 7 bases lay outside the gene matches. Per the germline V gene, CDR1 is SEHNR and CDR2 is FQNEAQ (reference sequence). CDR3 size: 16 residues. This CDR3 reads CASSFPGGTPNTEAFF. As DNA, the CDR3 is TGTGCCAGCAGCTTCCCAGGGGGCACCCCGAACACTGAAGCTTTCTTT.

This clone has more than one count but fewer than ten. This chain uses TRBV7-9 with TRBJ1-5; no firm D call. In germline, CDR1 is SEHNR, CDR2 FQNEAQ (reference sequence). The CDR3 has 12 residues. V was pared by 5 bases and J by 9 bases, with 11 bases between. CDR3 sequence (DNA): TGTGCCAGCAGCCGCCACTCCGGGCCCCAGCATTTT. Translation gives CASSRHSGPQHF.

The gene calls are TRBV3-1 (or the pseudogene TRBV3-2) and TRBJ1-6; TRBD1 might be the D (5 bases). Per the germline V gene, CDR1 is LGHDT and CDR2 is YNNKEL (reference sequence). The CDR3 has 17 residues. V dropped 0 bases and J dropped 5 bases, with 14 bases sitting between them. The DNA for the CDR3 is TGTGCCAGCAGCCAAGAAGCGTTCGACAGTGATAATTCACCCCTCCACTTT. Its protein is CASSQEAFDSDNSPLHF.

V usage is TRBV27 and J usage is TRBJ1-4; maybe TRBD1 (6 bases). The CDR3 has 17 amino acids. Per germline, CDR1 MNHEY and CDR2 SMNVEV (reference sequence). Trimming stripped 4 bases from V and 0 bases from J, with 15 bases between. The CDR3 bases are TGTGCCAGCAGTTCACCCCGGACAGCATCAACTAATGAAAAACTGTTTTTT. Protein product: CASSSPRTASTNEKLFF.